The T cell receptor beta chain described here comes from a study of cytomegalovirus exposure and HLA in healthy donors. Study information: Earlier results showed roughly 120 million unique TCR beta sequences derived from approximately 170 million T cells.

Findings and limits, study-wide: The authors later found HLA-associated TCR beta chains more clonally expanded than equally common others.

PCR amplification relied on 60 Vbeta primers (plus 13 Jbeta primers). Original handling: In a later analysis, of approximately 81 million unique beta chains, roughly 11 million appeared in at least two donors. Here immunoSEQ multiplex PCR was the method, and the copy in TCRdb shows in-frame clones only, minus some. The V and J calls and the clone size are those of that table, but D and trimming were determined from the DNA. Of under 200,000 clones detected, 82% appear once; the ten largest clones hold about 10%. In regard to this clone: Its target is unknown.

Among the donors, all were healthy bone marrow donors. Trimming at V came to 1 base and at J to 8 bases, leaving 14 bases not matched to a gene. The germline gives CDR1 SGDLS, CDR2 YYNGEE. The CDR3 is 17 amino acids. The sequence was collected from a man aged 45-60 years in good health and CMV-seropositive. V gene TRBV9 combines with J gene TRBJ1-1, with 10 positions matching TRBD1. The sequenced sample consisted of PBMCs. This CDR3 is CASSVWDRGTTGLEAFF. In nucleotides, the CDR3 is TGTGCCAGCAGCGTATGGGACAGGGGCACCACGGGACTAGAAGCTTTCTTT.